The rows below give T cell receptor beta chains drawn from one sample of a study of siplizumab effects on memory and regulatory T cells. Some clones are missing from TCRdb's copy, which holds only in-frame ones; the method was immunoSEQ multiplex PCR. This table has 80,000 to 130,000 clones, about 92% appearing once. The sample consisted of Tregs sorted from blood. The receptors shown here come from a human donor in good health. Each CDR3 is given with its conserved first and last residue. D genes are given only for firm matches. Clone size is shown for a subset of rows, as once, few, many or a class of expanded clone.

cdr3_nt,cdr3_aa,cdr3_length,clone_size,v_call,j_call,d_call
TGTGCCAGCAGCTCAGGGACATTTGAAGCTTTCTTT,CASSSGTFEAFF,12,NA,TRBV5-8,TRBJ1-1,NA
TGTGCCAGCAGTTTATTGCGCCGGAGCTCCTATAATTCACCCCTCCACTTT,CASSLLRRSSYNSPLHF,17,NA,TRBV28,TRBJ1-6,NA
TGTGCCAGCAGCACACAGGGGGGGGGCGGGGAGCTGTTTTTT,CASSTQGGGGELFF,14,NA,TRBV7-3,TRBJ2-2,NA
TGTGCCAGCAGCTCGTCCCAGGGTGAAGAGACCCAGTACTTC,CASSSSQGEETQYF,14,NA,TRBV7-6,TRBJ2-5,NA
TGTGCCAGTAGTATTTTAGTCGGAGGGACTAGCGGGAGTGTTCCCTACGAGCAGTACTTC,CASSILVGGTSGSVPYEQYF,20,NA,TRBV19,TRBJ2-7,TRBD2
TGTGCCAGCAGTTTCGGGGGATGGGGGGAAAACACCATATATTTT,CASSFGGWGENTIYF,15,NA,TRBV6-5,TRBJ1-3,NA
TGTGCCAGCTCACGCCGACTAGCGGGAGCCGGCTATGAGCAGTTCTTC,CASSRRLAGAGYEQFF,16,NA,TRBV18,TRBJ2-1,TRBD2
TGTGCTAGTGCCCTCGGGCAGGGGGTAGCCTACGAGCAGTACTTC,CASALGQGVAYEQYF,15,once,TRBV12-5,TRBJ2-7,TRBD1
TGTGCCAGCACCCGGACTAGCGGGACATACAATGAGCAGTTCTTC,CASTRTSGTYNEQFF,15,NA,TRBV6-5,TRBJ2-1,TRBD2
TGCGCCAGCAGCCCTCAGGGGATGAACACTGAAGCTTTCTTT,CASSPQGMNTEAFF,14,NA,TRBV5-1,TRBJ1-1,NA
TGTGCCAGTAGATCGCTGGCGTCCTGGACTGAAGCTTTCTTT,CASRSLASWTEAFF,14,NA,TRBV19,TRBJ1-1,NA
TGTGCCAGCAGGAAAGGGACTTCAATTAGTCAGTACTTC,CASRKGTSISQYF,13,NA,TRBV14,TRBJ2-7,NA
TGTGCCAGCAGACCGCTCGGGGGCTCCTACGAGCAGTACTTC,CASRPLGGSYEQYF,14,NA,TRBV2,TRBJ2-7,NA
TGTGCCAGCAGTCCCCTGGGACTTCTTAACGAGCAGTACTTC,CASSPLGLLNEQYF,14,once,TRBV2,TRBJ2-7,NA
TGTGCCAGTAGGGGACAGGGGGCGCGAAGTGAAAAACTGTTTTTT,CASRGQGARSEKLFF,15,NA,TRBV19,TRBJ1-4,TRBD1
TGTGCCAGCAGCCCCTGGACTAGCGGAAAACAAGAGACCCAGTACTTC,CASSPWTSGKQETQYF,16,NA,TRBV27,TRBJ2-5,TRBD2
TGTGCCAGCAGTTTGATTTGGACTAGCGGGTACGAGCAGTACTTC,CASSLIWTSGYEQYF,15,NA,TRBV6-6,TRBJ2-7,TRBD2
TGCGCCAGCAGCCCGATGAGGAAGGGGACGGGGGCCAACGTCCTGACTTTC,CASSPMRKGTGANVLTF,17,NA,TRBV5-1,TRBJ2-6,NA
TGTGCCAGCAGGGGACGTCTTCGGTCCACTGAAGCTTTCTTT,CASRGRLRSTEAFF,14,NA,TRBV2,TRBJ1-1,NA
TGTGCCAGCAGCGGGGGGCCGGGACAGGGCTACGAGCAGTACTTC,CASSGGPGQGYEQYF,15,NA,TRBV9,TRBJ2-7,TRBD1
TGCGCCAGCAGCTTGACAGGGGTCTCTGGAAACACCATATATTTT,CASSLTGVSGNTIYF,15,once,TRBV5-1,TRBJ1-3,TRBD1
TGCAGCGTTGTTTCGGGACAGGCCTACGAGCAGTACTTC,CSVVSGQAYEQYF,13,NA,TRBV29-1,TRBJ2-7,TRBD1